The source of this TCR beta chain is a study of control samples from healthy donors and cancer patients. Data came from immunoSEQ multiplex PCR; TCRdb stores just in-frame clones and leaves some out. The sample lists just over 80,000 clones; 89% were seen once. V shed 3 bases, J shed 4 bases, and the junction held 6 bases outside the gene matches. Germline-derived CDR1 and CDR2 are SGDLS and YYNGEE. The CDR3 contains 16 residues. This TCR was sampled from a man aged 45 to 65 in good health. J is TRBJ2-1 and V is TRBV9; 11 bases agree with TRBD2. Sequenced sample: blood. CDR3 loop: CASSEVAGGAYNEQFF. Written as DNA, the CDR3 is TGTGCCAGCAGCGAGGTAGCGGGGGGGGCATACAATGAGCAGTTCTTC.